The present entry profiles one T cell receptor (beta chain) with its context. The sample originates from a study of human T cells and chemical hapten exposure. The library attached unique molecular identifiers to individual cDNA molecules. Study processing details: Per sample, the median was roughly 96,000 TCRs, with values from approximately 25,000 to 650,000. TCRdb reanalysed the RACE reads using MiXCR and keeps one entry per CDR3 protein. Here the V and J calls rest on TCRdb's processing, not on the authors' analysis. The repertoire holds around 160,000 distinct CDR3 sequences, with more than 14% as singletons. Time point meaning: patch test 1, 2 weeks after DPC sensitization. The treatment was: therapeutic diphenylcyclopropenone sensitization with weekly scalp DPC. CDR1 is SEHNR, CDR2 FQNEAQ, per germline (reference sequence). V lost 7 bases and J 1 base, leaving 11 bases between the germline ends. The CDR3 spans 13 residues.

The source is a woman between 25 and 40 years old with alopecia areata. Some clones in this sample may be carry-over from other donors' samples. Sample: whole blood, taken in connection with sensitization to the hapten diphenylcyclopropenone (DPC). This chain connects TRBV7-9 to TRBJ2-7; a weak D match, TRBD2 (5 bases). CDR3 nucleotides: TGTGCCAGCATCGGGCCGGGGTCCTACGAGCAGTACTTC. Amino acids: CASIGPGSYEQYF.